These 18 T cell receptor beta chains were sequenced from one sample in a study of cytomegalovirus exposure and HLA in healthy donors. The primer mix had 60 Vbeta and 13 Jbeta primers. The data were produced by immunoSEQ multiplex PCR, yet TCRdb's version contains in-frame clones alone and is incomplete. The data show roughly 140,000 clones, around 80% seen once. The sequencing input was PBMCs. The receptors were sampled from a young man in good health and CMV-seronegative.

This clone was found a few times. The chain carries TRBV11-3 and TRBJ1-1; D call uncertain. The CDR3 has 13 amino acids. Germline V gene data show CDR1 as SGHNT and CDR2 as YENEEA. With 1 base removed from V and 4 bases from J, the gap between germline ends came to 7 bases. The CDR3 coding sequence is TGTGCCAGCAGCTTAGTAGGGAGCACTGAAGCTTTCTTT. It is translated as CASSLVGSTEAFF.

The chain couples TRBV4-1 to TRBJ2-1, with a weak D call TRBD2 (5 bases). The CDR3 runs to 17 residues. Per germline, CDR1 MGHRA and CDR2 YSYEKL. The V gene lost 4 bases and the J gene lost 5 bases, with 21 bases spanning the gap. CDR3 coding DNA: TGCGCCAGCAGCCGCTCGGAAGGTCTAGCAGCCCACAATGAGCAGTTCTTC. Amino acid sequence: CASSRSEGLAAHNEQFF.

The chain links TRBV21-1 to TRBJ1-2; TRBD1 is taken as the D call from the table, unchecked against the DNA. TRBV21-1 is given as a pseudogene. The length of the CDR3 is 12 residues. As DNA, the CDR3 is TGTGCCAGGGAACTGGGGGACAGAGCTAACACCTTC. It yields the protein CARELGDRANTF.

On this clone: The same CDR3 also results from other DNA sequences found in this sample. The chain carries TRBV5-1 and TRBJ2-5, with a weak D call TRBD1 (5 bases). The CDR3 contains 13 residues. Germline V gene data show CDR1 as SGHRS and CDR2 as YFSETQ. V dropped 0 bases and J dropped 4 bases, with 7 bases sitting between them. CDR3 region: CASSLGQGETQYF. The DNA of the CDR3 is TGCGCCAGCAGCTTGGGTCAGGGAGAGACCCAGTACTTC.

The chain joins TRBV6-5 to TRBJ1-2; no definite D call. This CDR3 has 14 residues. Germline V gives CDR1 MNHEY, CDR2 SVGAGI. V lost 7 bases and J 8 bases, leaving 20 bases between the germline ends. The CDR3 bases are TGTGCCAGCACCAAGTTAAACGGGTTTGGAGGCTACACCTTC. Its translation: CASTKLNGFGGYTF.

This clone showed up just once. This sequence joins TRBV2 and TRBJ2-2; 9 bases are shared with TRBD2. The CDR3 consists of 15 residues. CDR1 and CDR2 (germline): SNHLY, FYNNEI. The V gene end was trimmed by 6 bases and the J gene end by 1 base; junction bases not matched to a gene: 3. This CDR3 is CASRGSGGNTGELFF. In DNA form, the CDR3 reads TGTGCCAGCAGAGGTAGCGGGGGGAACACCGGGGAGCTGTTTTTT.

The chain joins TRBV5-6 to TRBJ2-7, with 8 bases fitting TRBD2. The germline V gene has CDR1 SGHDT and CDR2 YYEEEE. V shed 3 bases, J shed 4 bases, and the junction held 15 bases outside the gene matches. CDR3 length: 17 amino acids. The CDR3 sequence is CASSSITGGGRKYEQYF. CDR3 nucleotide sequence: TGTGCCAGCAGCTCTATAACCGGGGGGGGTAGGAAGTACGAGCAGTACTTC.

A single count supports this clone. The chain joins TRBV7-8 to TRBJ2-1, with 7 bases identical to TRBD2. This CDR3 is built from 16 residues. J was trimmed by 7 bases and V by 5 bases; bases with no gene match: 14. CDR1 is SGHVS and CDR2 is FQNEAQ in the germline V gene. DNA for the CDR3: TGTGCCAGCAGCCTACCCCGGGACTACCGATTTAATGAGCAGTTCTTC. Translating it yields CASSLPRDYRFNEQFF. Full variable domain (rest looked up from reference TRBV7-8 and TRBJ2-1): GAGVSQSPRYKVAKRGQDVALRCDPISGHVSLFWYQQALGQGPEFLTYFQNEAQLDKSGLPSDRFFAERPEGSVSTLKIQRTQQEDSAVYLCASSLPRDYRFNEQFFGPGTRLTVL.

This chain joins TRBV6-1 and TRBJ1-2; D unclear. Trimming took off 5 bases at V and 3 bases at J, with 7 bases between the two ends. Germline V gene sequence: CDR1 MNHNS, CDR2 SASEGT. The CDR3 runs 12 residues. Here the CDR3 DNA reads TGTGCCAGCAGTCCAGAATACTATGGCTACACCTTC. Protein product: CASSPEYYGYTF.

The chain is built from TRBV18 and TRBJ2-3; 7 positions agree with TRBD1. The length of the CDR3 is 13 residues. J lost 10 bases, V lost 0 bases, and 4 bases had no gene match. CDR1 and CDR2 from the germline V gene are KGHSH and LQKENI. This CDR3 is CASSPPDRDPQYF. CDR3 in DNA: TGTGCCAGCTCACCACCCGACAGGGATCCGCAGTATTTT.

This rearrangement joins TRBV28 to TRBJ1-4, with a weak D call TRBD1 (6 bases). This CDR3 region has 15 residues. From germline, CDR1 is MDHEN and CDR2 SYDVKM. Trimming removed 5 bases from V and 10 bases from J, with 20 bases in between. The CDR3 sequence: CASSRDQGILGKLFF. As DNA, the CDR3 is TGTGCCAGCAGTAGGGATCAGGGGATACTGGGAAAACTGTTTTTT.

A word on this clone: Its ends do not fully match the called genes, so a read error is possible. The genes are TRBV28 and TRBJ1-1; weak D call: TRBD1 (5 bases). The CDR3 length is 14 residues. The germline V gene has CDR1 MDHEN and CDR2 SYDVKM. CDR3 residues: CASSHSSVGGEAFF. CDR3 nucleotide sequence: TGTGCCAGCAGTCACTCTTCTGTGGGGGGTGAAGCCTTCTTT. Drawing the rest from reference TRBV28 and TRBJ1-1, the complete variable domain is DVKVTQSSRYLVKRTGEKVFLECVQDMDHENMFWYRQDPGLGLRLIYFSYDVKMKEKGDIPEGYSVSREKKERFSLILESASTNQTSMYLCASSHSSVGGEAFFGQGTRLTVV.

The J gene is TRBJ2-2, the V gene TRBV7-9; 8 bases fit TRBD1. CDR3 length equals 18 residues. V dropped 3 bases and J dropped 2; count of bases not matched to a gene: 11. CDR1 and CDR2 from the germline V gene are SEHNR and FQNEAQ (reference sequence). CDR3 coding DNA: TGTGCCAGCAGCTTTGAGTACTCGACAGGGGTTAACACCGGGGAGCTGTTTTTT. Translating gives CASSFEYSTGVNTGELFF.

This clone was counted a single time. The chain recombines TRBV5-1 with TRBJ1-2, with TRBD1 matching 8 bases. Germline values: CDR1 SGHRS, CDR2 YFSETQ. The ends lost 0 bases at V and 6 bases at J; junction bases unmatched: 13. This CDR3 has 17 residues. CDR3 in DNA: TGCGCCAGCAGCTTGGTCACTACGGACAGGGAGTATAATGGCTACACCTTC. Translation gives CASSLVTTDREYNGYTF.

The rearrangement joins TRBV5-1 to TRBJ2-1; 9 bases are a match to TRBD2. After removal of 4 bases from V and 8 bases from J, the junction contained 10 bases not matched to a gene. Germline V gene lookup returns CDR1 SGHRS and CDR2 YFSETQ. The CDR3 totals 15 residues. CDR3 region: CASSLGTSFIDEQFF. The DNA of the CDR3 is TGCGCCAGCAGCCTCGGGACTAGCTTTATCGATGAGCAGTTCTTC.

The chain combines TRBV5-5 with TRBJ1-2, with a weak D call TRBD1 (6 bases). The CDR3 loop spans 13 amino acids. CDR1 is SGHKS and CDR2 is YYEKEE in the germline V gene (reference sequence). Deletions cut 4 bases from V and 5 bases from J, with 12 bases between. CDR3 coding DNA: TGTGCCAGCAGCGTACAGGGAGATTATGGCTACACCTTC. Translated, it gives CASSVQGDYGYTF.

The chain employs TRBV18 and TRBJ2-3; 9 positions match TRBD2. The CDR3 spans 18 residues. Germline CDR1 and CDR2: KGHSH and LQKENI. V shed 2 bases, J shed 0 bases, and the junction held 9 bases outside the gene matches. Here the CDR3 DNA reads TGTGCCAGCTCACCAGCCCTTGGGACTAGCCCTAGCACAGATACGCAGTATTTT. It encodes CASSPALGTSPSTDTQYF.

The chain carries TRBV27 and TRBJ2-7; maybe TRBD1 (6 bases). Germline CDR1 is MNHEY and CDR2 is SMNVEV (reference sequence). This CDR3 is 11 amino acids long. Trimming left V 4 bases short and J 6 bases short, with 7 bases between. The CDR3 nucleotides are TGTGCCAGCAGTTGGGGGCGCGAGCAGTACTTC. This translates into CASSWGREQYF.